This TCR beta chain is from a study of T cells in Graves' hyperthyroidism and ophthalmopathy. The CDR3 regions of TCR beta were amplified from RNA transcripts. A set of HTBI primers served as the primers for a first-round RT-PCR of the TCR CDR3. One entry per CDR3 protein results from TCRdb running MiXCR on the multiplex PCR reads. The sample shows about 610,000 distinct CDR3 sequences, approximately 15% of them seen only once. Germline V lookup: CDR1 MNHNS, CDR2 SASEGT. V trimming: 4 bases; J trimming: 6 bases; junction bases outside the gene matches: 8. This CDR3 spans 14 amino acids. This sequence was found in a woman between 40 and 50 years old with Graves' ophthalmopathy. V gene TRBV6-1 combines with J gene TRBJ2-5; 7 bases map to TRBD1. Sequencing used blood. The CDR3 region is CASSVQGGAKTQYF. The CDR3 nucleotides read TGTGCCAGCAGTGTCCAAGGGGGCGCAAAGACCCAGTACTTC.